Below, one T cell receptor (beta chain) is given with its context. The antigen is not known. This entry belongs to a study of identifying expanded T cells in peripheral blood. Whole-study findings and limits: Technical replicates showed about 1.2 changed clones; two weeks roughly 16; four weeks 19. Across healthy donors, higher total template counts meant significantly greater roughly 2-week count variance.

The CDR3 covers 16 residues. With V trimmed by 5 bases and J by 8 bases, 12 bases remained unmatched. Germline V lookup: CDR1 SEHNR, CDR2 FQNEAQ (reference sequence). Healthy donors had no documented immune events, such as infections, while sampled. Clones were sequenced by immunoSEQ multiplex PCR, and TCRdb holds only the in-frame ones, with some missing. Counted here are more than 85,000 clones, 70% to 90% occurring once; the ten biggest clones make up roughly 14%. Sequences were obtained from blood. The TCR was taken from a person aged 18 to 70 in good health. This rearrangement joins TRBV7-9 to TRBJ2-1; 10 bases are shared with TRBD2. In DNA, the CDR3 is TGTGCCAGCAGCCCGCCCTCGAGCGGGAGGGGCCATGAGCAGTTCTTC. Translated, it gives CASSPPSSGRGHEQFF.